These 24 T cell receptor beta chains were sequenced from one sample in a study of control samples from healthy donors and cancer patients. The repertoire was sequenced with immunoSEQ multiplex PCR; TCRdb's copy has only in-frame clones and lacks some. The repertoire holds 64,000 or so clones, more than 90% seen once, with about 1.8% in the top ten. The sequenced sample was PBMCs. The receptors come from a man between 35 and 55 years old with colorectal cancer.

The CDR3 DNA is TGTGCCAGCAGCTTATGGGGTCTCGCAATGGAGCAGTACTTC. Its protein is CASSLWGLAMEQYF. The gene calls are TRBV7-3 and TRBJ2-7; D unresolved. The CDR3 runs 14 residues. V was shortened by 2 bases and J by 7 bases, with 15 bases between the two germline ends. Per the germline V gene, CDR1 is SGHTA and CDR2 is FQGTGA. Drawing the rest from reference TRBV7-3 and TRBJ2-7, the complete variable domain is GAGVSQTPSNKVTEKGKYVELRCDPISGHTALYWYRQSLGQGPEFLIYFQGTGAADDSGLPNDRFFAVRPEGSVSTLKIQRTERGDSAVYLCASSLWGLAMEQYFGPGTRLTVT.

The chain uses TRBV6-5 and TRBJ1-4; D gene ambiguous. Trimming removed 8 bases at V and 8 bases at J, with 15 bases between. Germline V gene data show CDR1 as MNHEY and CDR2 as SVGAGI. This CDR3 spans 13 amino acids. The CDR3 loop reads CASSRRVGEKLFF. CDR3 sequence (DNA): TGTGCCAGCTCCAGGAGGGTGGGAGAAAAACTGTTTTTT.

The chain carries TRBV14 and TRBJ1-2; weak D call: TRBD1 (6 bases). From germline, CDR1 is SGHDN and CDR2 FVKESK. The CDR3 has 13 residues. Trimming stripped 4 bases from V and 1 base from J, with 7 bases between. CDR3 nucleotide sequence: TGTGCCAGCAGCCGGACAGTTAACTATGGCTACACCTTC. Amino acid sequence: CASSRTVNYGYTF.

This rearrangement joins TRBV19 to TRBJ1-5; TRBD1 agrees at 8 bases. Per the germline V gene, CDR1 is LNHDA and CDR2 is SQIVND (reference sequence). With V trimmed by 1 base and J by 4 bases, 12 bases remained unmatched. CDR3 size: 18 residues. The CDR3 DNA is TGTGCCAGTAGTATAGGGCGGTCCGGTGGACAGGGTAATCAGCCCCAGCATTTT. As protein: CASSIGRSGGQGNQPQHF.

Written as DNA, the CDR3 is TGCGCCAGCAGCTTGGTAGTTACAGATACGCAGTATTTT. This gives the protein CASSLVVTDTQYF. V usage is TRBV5-1 and J usage is TRBJ2-3; D is unclear. The V end lost 0 bases, the J end lost 3 bases, and 5 bases lay between the germline ends. CDR1 SGHRS and CDR2 YFSETQ come from the germline V gene. CDR3 length: 13 residues.

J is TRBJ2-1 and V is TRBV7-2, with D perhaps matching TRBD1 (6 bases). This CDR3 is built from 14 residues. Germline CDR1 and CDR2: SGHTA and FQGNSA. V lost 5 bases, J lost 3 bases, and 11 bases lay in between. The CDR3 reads CASSPRGNYNEQFF. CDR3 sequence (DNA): TGTGCCAGCAGCCCTAGGGGGAACTACAATGAGCAGTTCTTC.

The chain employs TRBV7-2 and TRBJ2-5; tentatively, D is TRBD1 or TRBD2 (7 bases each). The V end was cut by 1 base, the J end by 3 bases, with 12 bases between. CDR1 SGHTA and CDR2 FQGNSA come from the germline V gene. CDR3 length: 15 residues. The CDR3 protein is CASSLGGGGEETQYF. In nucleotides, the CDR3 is TGTGCCAGCAGCTTAGGGGGAGGGGGCGAAGAGACCCAGTACTTC.

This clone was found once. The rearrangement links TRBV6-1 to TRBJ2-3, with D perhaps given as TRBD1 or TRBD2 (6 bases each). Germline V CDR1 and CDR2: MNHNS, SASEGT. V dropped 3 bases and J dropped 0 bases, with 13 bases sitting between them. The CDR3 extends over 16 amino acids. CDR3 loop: CASSEHGGVSTDTQYF. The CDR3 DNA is TGTGCCAGCAGTGAGCACGGGGGCGTAAGCACAGATACGCAGTATTTT.

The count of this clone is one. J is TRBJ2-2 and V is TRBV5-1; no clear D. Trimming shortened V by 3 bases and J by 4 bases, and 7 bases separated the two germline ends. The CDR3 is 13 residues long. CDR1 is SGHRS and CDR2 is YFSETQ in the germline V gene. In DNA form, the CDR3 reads TGCGCCAGCAGCTCCACCGTCACCGGGGAGCTGTTTTTT. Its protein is CASSSTVTGELFF.

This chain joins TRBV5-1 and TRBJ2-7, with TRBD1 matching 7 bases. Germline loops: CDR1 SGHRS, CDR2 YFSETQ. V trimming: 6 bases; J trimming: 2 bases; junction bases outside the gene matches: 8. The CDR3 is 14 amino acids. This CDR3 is CASNDRQGPYEQYF. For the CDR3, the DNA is TGCGCCAGCAACGATCGACAGGGACCCTACGAGCAGTACTTC.

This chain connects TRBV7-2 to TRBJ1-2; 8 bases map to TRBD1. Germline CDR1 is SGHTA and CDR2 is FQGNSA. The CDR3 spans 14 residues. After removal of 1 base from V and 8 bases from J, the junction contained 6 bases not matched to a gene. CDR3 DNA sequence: TGTGCCAGCAGCTTAGATCGGACAGGGAACGGCTACACCTTC. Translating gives CASSLDRTGNGYTF.

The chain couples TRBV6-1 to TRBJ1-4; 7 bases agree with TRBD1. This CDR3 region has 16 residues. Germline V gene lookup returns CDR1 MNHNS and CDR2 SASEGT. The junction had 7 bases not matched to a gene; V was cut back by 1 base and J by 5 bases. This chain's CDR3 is CASSEGSRGQNEKLFF. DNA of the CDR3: TGTGCCAGCAGTGAAGGGTCGAGGGGGCAAAATGAAAAACTGTTTTTT.

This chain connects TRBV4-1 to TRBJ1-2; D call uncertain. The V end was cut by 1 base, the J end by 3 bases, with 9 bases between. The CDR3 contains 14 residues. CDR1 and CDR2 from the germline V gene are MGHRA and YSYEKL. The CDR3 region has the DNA TGCGCCAGCAGCCAAGTGGTCAGCTACTATGGCTACACCTTC. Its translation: CASSQVVSYYGYTF.

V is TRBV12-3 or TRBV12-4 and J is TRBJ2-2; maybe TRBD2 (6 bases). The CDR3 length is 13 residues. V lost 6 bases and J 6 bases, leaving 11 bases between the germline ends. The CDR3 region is CASRWEVPGELFF. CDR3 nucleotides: TGTGCCAGCAGGTGGGAGGTTCCCGGGGAGCTGTTTTTT.

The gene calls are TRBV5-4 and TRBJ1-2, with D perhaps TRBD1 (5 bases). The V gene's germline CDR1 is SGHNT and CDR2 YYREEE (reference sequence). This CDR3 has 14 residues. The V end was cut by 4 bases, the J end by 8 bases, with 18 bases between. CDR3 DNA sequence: TGTGCCAGCAGCCTCGAGGGGCAGGGTAGGGGCTACACCTTC. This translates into CASSLEGQGRGYTF.

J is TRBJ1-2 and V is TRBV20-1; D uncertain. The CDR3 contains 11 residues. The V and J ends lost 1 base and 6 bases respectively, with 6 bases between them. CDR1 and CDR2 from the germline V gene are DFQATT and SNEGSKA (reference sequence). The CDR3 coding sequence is TGCAGTGCTAGAGTGTCAAATGGCTACACCTTC. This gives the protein CSARVSNGYTF.

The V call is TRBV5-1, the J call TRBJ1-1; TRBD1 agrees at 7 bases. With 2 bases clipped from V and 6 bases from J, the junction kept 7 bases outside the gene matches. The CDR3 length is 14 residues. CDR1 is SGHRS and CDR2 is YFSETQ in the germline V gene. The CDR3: CASSFRQGVSEAFF. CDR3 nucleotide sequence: TGCGCCAGCAGCTTCAGACAGGGAGTATCTGAAGCTTTCTTT.

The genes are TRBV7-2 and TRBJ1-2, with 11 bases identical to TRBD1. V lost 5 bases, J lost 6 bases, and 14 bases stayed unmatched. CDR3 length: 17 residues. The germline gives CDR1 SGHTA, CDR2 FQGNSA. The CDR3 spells CASSRLPGTGGGNGYTF. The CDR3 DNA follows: TGTGCCAGCAGCCGTTTACCCGGGACAGGGGGAGGGAATGGCTACACCTTC. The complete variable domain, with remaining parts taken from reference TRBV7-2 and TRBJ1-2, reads GAGVSQSPSNKVTEKGKDVELRCDPISGHTALYWYRQSLGQGLEFLIYFQGNSAPDKSGLPSDRFSAERTGGSVSTLTIQRTQQEDSAVYLCASSRLPGTGGGNGYTFGSGTRLTVV.

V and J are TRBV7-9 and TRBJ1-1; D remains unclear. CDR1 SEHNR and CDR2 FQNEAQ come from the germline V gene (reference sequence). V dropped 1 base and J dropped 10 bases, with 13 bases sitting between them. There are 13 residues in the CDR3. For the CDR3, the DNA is TGTGCCAGCAGCTTAGTTCAAGGAACGGTAGCTTTCTTT. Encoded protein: CASSLVQGTVAFF.

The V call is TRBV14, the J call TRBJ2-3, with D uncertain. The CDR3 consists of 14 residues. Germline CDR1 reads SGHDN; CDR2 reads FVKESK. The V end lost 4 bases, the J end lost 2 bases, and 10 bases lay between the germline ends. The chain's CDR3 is CASSLLFATDTQYF. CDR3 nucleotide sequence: TGTGCCAGCAGCCTGCTCTTTGCCACAGATACGCAGTATTTT.

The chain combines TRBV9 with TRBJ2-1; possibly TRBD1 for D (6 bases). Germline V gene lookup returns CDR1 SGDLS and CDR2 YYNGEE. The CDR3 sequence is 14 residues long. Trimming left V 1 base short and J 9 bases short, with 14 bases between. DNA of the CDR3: TGTGCCAGCAGCGTACTGGGGGCCGGTAGTGAGCAGTTCTTC. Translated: CASSVLGAGSEQFF.

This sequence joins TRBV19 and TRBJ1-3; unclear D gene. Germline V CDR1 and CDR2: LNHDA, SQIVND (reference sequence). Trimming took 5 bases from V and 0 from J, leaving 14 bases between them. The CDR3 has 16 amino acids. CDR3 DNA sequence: TGTGCCAGTAGTTCATGGACGCAAATCTCTGGAAACACCATATATTTT. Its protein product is CASSSWTQISGNTIYF.

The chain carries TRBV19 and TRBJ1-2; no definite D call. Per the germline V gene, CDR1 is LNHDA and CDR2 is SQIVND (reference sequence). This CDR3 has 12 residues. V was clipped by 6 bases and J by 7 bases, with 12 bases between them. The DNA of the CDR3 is TGTGCCAGTAGGCCACCTGGAGGTGGCTACACCTTC. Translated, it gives CASRPPGGGYTF.

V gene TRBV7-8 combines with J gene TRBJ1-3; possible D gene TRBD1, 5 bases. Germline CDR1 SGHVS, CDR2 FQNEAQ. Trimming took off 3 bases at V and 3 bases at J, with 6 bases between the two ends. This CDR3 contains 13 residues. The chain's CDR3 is CASSLTDGNTIYF. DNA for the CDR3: TGTGCCAGCAGCTTGACAGATGGAAACACCATATATTTT.